This record concerns one T cell receptor beta chain sequence. Its antigen is unknown. PCR involved 60 Vbeta and 13 Jbeta primers. Clones were read by immunoSEQ multiplex PCR, and TCRdb kept only the in-frame ones, dropping some. Here the sample spans about 150,000 clones, 84% being singletons. This sample was taken from a study of cytomegalovirus exposure and HLA in healthy donors. Background on the study: Within an early data release were tens of millions of unique TCRs drawn from HLA-typed donors.

Whole-study findings and limits: In a later analysis, most CMV-associated TCR beta chains appeared HLA-restricted. The authors assumed roughly uniform sequencing depth across donors for presence/absence analyses. According to the study, about 180 TCR beta chains were cytomegalovirus-associated.

This clonotype was sampled from a man between 18 and 35 years old in good health and CMV-seronegative. Sequences were obtained from PBMCs.

As DNA, the CDR3 is TGTGCCAGCAGCCGGACAGGGGACAATGAGCAGTTCTTC. This codes for CASSRTGDNEQFF. The chain uses TRBV6-5 and TRBJ2-1, with 9 positions matching TRBD1. Germline V gene sequence: CDR1 MNHEY, CDR2 SVGAGI. Trimming took 6 bases from V and 5 from J; bases not matched to a gene: 2. The CDR3 loop spans 13 amino acids.